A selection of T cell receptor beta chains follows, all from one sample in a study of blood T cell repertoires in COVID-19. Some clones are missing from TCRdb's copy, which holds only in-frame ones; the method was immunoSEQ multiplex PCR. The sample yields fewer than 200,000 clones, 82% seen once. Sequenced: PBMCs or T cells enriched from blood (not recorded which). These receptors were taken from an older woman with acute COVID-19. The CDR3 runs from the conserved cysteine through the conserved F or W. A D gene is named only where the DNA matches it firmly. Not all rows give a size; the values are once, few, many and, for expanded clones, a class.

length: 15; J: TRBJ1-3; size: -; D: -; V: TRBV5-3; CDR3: CARSTEGGLRNTIYF; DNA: TGTGCCAGAAGCACGGAAGGAGGGTTAAGGAACACCATATATTTT
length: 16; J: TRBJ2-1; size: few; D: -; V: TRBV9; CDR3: CASSVASPSSYNEQFF; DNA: TGTGCCAGCAGCGTAGCCTCACCGAGCTCCTACAATGAGCAGTTCTTC
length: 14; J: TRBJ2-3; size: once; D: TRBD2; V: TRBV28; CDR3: CASSGGGGASPQYF; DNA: TGTGCCAGCAGTGGTGGCGGGGGGGCCTCGCCGCAGTATTTT
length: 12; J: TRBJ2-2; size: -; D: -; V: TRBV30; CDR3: CAWRYSPGELFF; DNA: TGTGCCTGGAGGTACTCGCCCGGGGAGCTGTTTTTT
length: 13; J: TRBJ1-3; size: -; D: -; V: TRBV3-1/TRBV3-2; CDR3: CASSQVSGNTIYF; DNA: TGTGCCAGCAGCCAAGTTAGTGGAAACACCATATATTTT
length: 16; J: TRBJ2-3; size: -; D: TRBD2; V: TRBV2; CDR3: CASSAGTSVGPDTQYF; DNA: TGTGCCAGCAGCGCCGGGACTAGCGTAGGCCCAGATACGCAGTATTTT
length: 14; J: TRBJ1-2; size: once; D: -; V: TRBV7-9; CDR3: CASSPPTGYYGYTF; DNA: TGTGCCAGCAGCCCTCCCACGGGTTACTATGGCTACACCTTC
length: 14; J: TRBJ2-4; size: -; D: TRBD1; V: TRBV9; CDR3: CASSAGTGDGIQYF; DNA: TGTGCCAGCAGCGCCGGGACAGGGGACGGCATTCAGTACTTC
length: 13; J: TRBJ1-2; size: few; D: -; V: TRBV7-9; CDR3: CASSLSSDYGYTF; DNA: TGTGCCAGCAGCTTATCTTCCGACTATGGCTACACCTTC
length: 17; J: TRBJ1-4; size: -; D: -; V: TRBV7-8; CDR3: CASSLRLTGHLNEKLFF; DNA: TGTGCCAGCAGCTTAAGGTTAACGGGACACCTTAATGAAAAACTGTTTTTT
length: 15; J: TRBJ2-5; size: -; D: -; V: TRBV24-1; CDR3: CATSEALVVPETQYF; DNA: TGTGCCACCAGTGAGGCCCTAGTGGTCCCAGAGACCCAGTACTTC
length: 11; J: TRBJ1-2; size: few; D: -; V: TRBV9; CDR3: CASSDAGDYTF; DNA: TGTGCCAGCAGCGACGCTGGAGACTACACCTTC
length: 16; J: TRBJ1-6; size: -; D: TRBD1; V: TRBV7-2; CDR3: CASSLEGDRVWSPLHF; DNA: TGTGCCAGCAGCTTAGAAGGAGACAGGGTTTGGTCACCCCTCCACTTT
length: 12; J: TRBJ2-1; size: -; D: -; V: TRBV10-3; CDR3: CAIKASNSEQFF; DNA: TGTGCCATCAAAGCTAGCAATAGTGAGCAGTTCTTC
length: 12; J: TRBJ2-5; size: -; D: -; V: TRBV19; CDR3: CASSTGLETQYF; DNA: TGTGCCAGTAGTACAGGGTTGGAGACCCAGTACTTC
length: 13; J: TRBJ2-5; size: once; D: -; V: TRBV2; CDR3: CASRGTKQETQYF; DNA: TGTGCCAGCAGGGGGACAAAACAAGAGACCCAGTACTTC
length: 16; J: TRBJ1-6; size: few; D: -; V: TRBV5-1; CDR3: CASSPTVAGEISPLHF; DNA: TGCGCCAGCAGCCCTACAGTGGCTGGGGAGATTTCACCCCTCCACTTT
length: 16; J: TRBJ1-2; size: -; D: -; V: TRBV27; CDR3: CASSLRARQDGRYFTF; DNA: TGTGCCAGCAGTTTACGCGCCCGACAGGATGGAAGGTATTTTACCTTC
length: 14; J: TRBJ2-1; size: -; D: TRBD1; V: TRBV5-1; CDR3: CASSLGDRGNEQFF; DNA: TGCGCCAGCAGCTTGGGGGACAGGGGGAATGAGCAGTTCTTC
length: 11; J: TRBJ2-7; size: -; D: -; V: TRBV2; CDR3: CASLLDYEQYF; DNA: TGTGCCAGCCTGTTAGACTACGAGCAGTACTTC
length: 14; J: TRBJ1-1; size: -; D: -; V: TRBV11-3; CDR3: CASSSGQMNTEAFF; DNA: TGTGCCAGCAGCTCCGGACAAATGAACACTGAAGCTTTCTTT
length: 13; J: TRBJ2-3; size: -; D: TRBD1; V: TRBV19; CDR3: CASHRGRGDTQYF; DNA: TGTGCCAGCCACAGGGGGCGGGGGGATACGCAGTATTTT
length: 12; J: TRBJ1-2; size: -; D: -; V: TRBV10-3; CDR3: CAIRLTAGGYTF; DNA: TGTGCCATCAGACTGACAGCGGGGGGCTACACCTTC
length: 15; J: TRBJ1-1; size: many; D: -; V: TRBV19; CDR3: CASSARGNLNTEAFF; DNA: TGTGCCAGTAGTGCCCGAGGGAATCTGAACACTGAAGCTTTCTTT
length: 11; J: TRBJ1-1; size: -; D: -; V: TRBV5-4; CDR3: CASSQNTEAFF; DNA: TGTGCCAGCAGCCAGAACACTGAAGCTTTCTTT
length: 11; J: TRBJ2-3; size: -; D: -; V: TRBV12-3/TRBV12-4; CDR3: CASSQWDTQYF; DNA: TGTGCCAGCAGTCAGTGGGATACGCAGTATTTT
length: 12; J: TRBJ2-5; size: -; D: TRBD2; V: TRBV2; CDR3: CASQREQETQYF; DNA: TGTGCCAGCCAGCGGGAGCAAGAGACCCAGTACTTC
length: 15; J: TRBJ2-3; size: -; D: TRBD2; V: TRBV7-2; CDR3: CASSEIAGGTDTQYF; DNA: TGTGCCAGCAGCGAGATAGCGGGGGGCACAGATACGCAGTATTTT
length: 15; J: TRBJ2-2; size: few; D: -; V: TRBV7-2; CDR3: CASAGSGLNTGELFF; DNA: TGTGCCAGCGCGGGAAGCGGGTTGAACACCGGGGAGCTGTTTTTT
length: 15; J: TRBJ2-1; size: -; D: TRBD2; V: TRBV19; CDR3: CASSSIGLADNEQFF; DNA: TGTGCCAGTAGTAGTATAGGACTAGCCGACAATGAGCAGTTCTTC
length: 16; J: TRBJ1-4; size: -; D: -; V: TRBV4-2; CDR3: CASSQDKETANEKLFF; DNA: TGTGCCAGCAGCCAAGATAAGGAGACAGCTAATGAAAAACTGTTTTTT
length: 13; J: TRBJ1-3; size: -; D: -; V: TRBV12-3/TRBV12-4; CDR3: CASRELLGNTIYF; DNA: TGTGCCAGTCGGGAGCTTCTAGGAAACACCATATATTTT
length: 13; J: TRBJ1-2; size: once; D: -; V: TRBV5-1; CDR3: CASSGERGSGYTF; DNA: TGCGCCAGCAGCGGGGAGCGCGGTAGTGGCTACACCTTC
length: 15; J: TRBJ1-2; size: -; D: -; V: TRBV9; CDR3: CASSAADGSNYGYTF; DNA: TGTGCCAGCAGCGCAGCGGATGGTAGTAACTATGGCTACACCTTC